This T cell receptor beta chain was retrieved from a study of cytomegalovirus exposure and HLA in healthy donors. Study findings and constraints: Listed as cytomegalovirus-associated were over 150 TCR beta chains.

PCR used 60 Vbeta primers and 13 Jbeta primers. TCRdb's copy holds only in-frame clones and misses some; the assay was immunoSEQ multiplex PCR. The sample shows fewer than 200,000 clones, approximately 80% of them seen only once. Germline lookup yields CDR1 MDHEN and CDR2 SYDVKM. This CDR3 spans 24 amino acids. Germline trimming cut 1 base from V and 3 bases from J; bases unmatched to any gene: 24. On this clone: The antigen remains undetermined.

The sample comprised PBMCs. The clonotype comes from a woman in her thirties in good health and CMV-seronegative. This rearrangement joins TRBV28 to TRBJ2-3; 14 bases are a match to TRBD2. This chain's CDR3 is CASSLYTLQVGLAGEIFSTDTQYF. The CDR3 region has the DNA TGTGCCAGCAGTTTATATACGCTTCAAGTGGGACTAGCGGGAGAAATTTTTTCGACAGATACGCAGTATTTT.